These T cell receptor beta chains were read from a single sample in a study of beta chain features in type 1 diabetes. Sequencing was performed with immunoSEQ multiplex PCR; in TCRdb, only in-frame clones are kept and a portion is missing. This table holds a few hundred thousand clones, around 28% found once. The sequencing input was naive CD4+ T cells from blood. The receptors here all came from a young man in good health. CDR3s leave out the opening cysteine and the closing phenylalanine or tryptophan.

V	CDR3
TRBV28	ASSLADRQETQY
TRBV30	AWAVRGGRRLSYEQY
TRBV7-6	ASSLVAQGDEKLF
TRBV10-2	ASSDFQTDQETQY
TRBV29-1	SVQKGGNTEAF
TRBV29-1	SVGTSGTAGELF
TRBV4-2	ASSQELTPGYGYT
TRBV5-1	ASSLDRGLQETQY
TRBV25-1	ASSRGTYEQY
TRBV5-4	ASSLPTGAEQF
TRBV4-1	ASSQPHRLASEQF
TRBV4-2	ASSQETDGNEQF
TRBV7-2	ASSLRTGTYNEQF
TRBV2	ASSGQGTDTQY
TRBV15	ATRTGGSGANVLT
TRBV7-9	ASSGWDRGRDKNIQY
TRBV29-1	SVETVAASSYNEQF
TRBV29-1	SVVRARSYEQY
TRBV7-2	ASSRTGGEETQY
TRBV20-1	SATREEQY
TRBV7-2	ASSKFPLAEQETRY
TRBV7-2	ASREGGPSYNEQF
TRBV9	ASSVLLVGGLAEQF
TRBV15	ATSRDLGGGKNIQY
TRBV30	AWGGTYEQY
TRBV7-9	ASSLGEQY
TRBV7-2	ASSDSFPYYEQY
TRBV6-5	ASSYLAGRPYNEQF
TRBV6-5	ASSYASGQAGELF